The 13 T cell receptor beta chains below were found in one sample sequenced in a study of blood T cell repertoires in COVID-19. This table comes from immunoSEQ multiplex PCR, and its TCRdb copy is limited to in-frame clones, with some not included. The table includes 200,000 to 300,000 clones, approximately 80% detected once. What was sequenced was peripheral blood. The receptors shown here come from a human donor in a cohort sampled during active COVID-19.

V gene TRBV24-1 combines with J gene TRBJ2-1, with no clear D. V lost 6 bases and J lost 12, with 20 bases in between. The germline V gene has CDR1 KGHDR and CDR2 SFDVKD. The CDR3 covers 14 residues. CDR3 region: CATSLQTTPNRQFF. CDR3 bases: TGTGCCACCAGTCTGCAGACAACCCCCAATCGGCAGTTCTTC.

This sequence joins TRBV3-1 (or the pseudogene TRBV3-2) and TRBJ1-1, with unresolved D. The CDR3 runs to 14 residues. Germline loops: CDR1 LGHDT, CDR2 YNNKEL (reference sequence). Trimming removed 1 base at V and 1 base at J, with 7 bases between. The CDR3 nucleotides are TGTGCCAGCAGCCAAGCCTACAGGAACACTGAAGCTTTCTTT. This encodes CASSQAYRNTEAFF.

The genes are TRBV5-6 and TRBJ2-1; 9 bases align to TRBD1. Germline CDR1 is SGHDT and CDR2 is YYEEEE. The CDR3 runs 14 residues. The ends lost 3 bases at V and 7 bases at J; junction bases unmatched: 5. The CDR3 is CASSSGTGLNEQFF. DNA for the CDR3: TGTGCCAGCAGCTCCGGGACAGGGTTAAATGAGCAGTTCTTC. The whole variable domain, remainder taken from reference TRBV5-6 and TRBJ2-1, is DAGVTQSPTHLIKTRGQQVTLRCSPKSGHDTVSWYQQALGQGPQFIFQYYEEEERQRGNFPDRFSGHQFPNYSSELNVNALLLGDSALYLCASSSGTGLNEQFFGPGTRLTVL.

The genes are TRBV28 and TRBJ1-5; 11 positions agree with TRBD1. In germline, CDR1 is MDHEN, CDR2 SYDVKM. J lost 4 bases, V lost 6 bases, and 5 bases had no gene match. The CDR3 is made up of 15 amino acids. The CDR3 here is CASRRGQGGNQPQHF. The CDR3, as DNA: TGTGCCAGCAGGAGGGGACAGGGGGGGAATCAGCCCCAGCATTTT.

The rearrangement joins TRBV19 to TRBJ1-1; 10 bases are shared with TRBD1. This CDR3 comprises 15 residues. The V segment lost 6 bases and the J segment 5 bases; nucleotides outside the gene matches: 9. Germline V lookup: CDR1 LNHDA, CDR2 SQIVND (reference sequence). The CDR3 spells CASRTGTGARTEAFF. The CDR3 region has the DNA TGTGCCAGTAGGACCGGGACAGGGGCGCGAACTGAAGCTTTCTTT.

The chain uses TRBV3-1 (or the pseudogene TRBV3-2) and TRBJ2-3; D might be TRBD2 (6 bases). CDR3 length equals 16 residues. Germline lookup yields CDR1 LGHDT and CDR2 YNNKEL (reference sequence). Trimming left V 4 bases short and J 1 base short, with 15 bases between. CDR3 in DNA: TGTGCCAGCAGCCTCGCCTGGGGCGGGGGCACAGATACGCAGTATTTT. The encoded protein is CASSLAWGGGTDTQYF.

The V and J genes are TRBV6-2 or TRBV6-3 and TRBJ2-5; the match to TRBD2 covers 11 bases. This CDR3 spans 17 amino acids. J was trimmed by 1 base and V by 5 bases; bases with no gene match: 9. The germline V gene encodes CDR1 MNHEY and CDR2 SVGEGT. The CDR3: CASSDPGTSGPQETQYF. The CDR3 region has the DNA TGTGCCAGCAGTGACCCCGGGACTAGCGGCCCCCAAGAGACCCAGTACTTC.

J is TRBJ1-5 and V is TRBV6-2 or TRBV6-3; weak D call: TRBD1 (5 bases). Trimming cost V 0 bases and J 2 bases, with 20 bases left between them. This CDR3 has 19 residues. From germline, CDR1 is MNHEY and CDR2 SVGEGT. CDR3 in amino acids: CASSYSDTGVLHGNQPQHF. In DNA, the CDR3 is TGTGCCAGCAGTTACTCGGATACGGGGGTCCTTCATGGCAATCAGCCCCAGCATTTT.

The chain couples TRBV28 to TRBJ1-1, with TRBD1 as a possible D gene (5 bases). Trimming pared 2 bases from V and 12 bases from J, leaving 10 bases between. The length of the CDR3 is 11 residues. In germline, CDR1 is MDHEN, CDR2 SYDVKM. The chain's CDR3 is CASSLGWGPFF. As DNA, the CDR3 is TGTGCCAGCAGTTTAGGTTGGGGCCCTTTCTTT.

This chain links TRBV6-2 or TRBV6-3 with TRBJ2-7, with D maybe TRBD1 (6 bases). Per germline, CDR1 MNHEY and CDR2 SVGEGT. The CDR3 spans 14 residues. V shed 4 bases and J shed 0 bases, with 10 bases lying between them. The CDR3 protein is CASSLRDTSYEQYF. CDR3 coding DNA: TGTGCCAGCAGTTTACGGGACACCTCCTACGAGCAGTACTTC.

The chain is built from TRBV5-4 and TRBJ2-3, with 10 bases that match TRBD1. Germline CDR1 and CDR2: SGHNT and YYREEE (reference sequence). With 4 bases clipped from V and 1 base from J, the junction kept 6 bases outside the gene matches. The CDR3 length is 16 residues. CDR3 in amino acids: CASSDPGTGGTDTQYF. CDR3 DNA: TGTGCCAGCAGCGACCCAGGGACAGGGGGCACAGATACGCAGTATTTT.

This sequence joins TRBV4-1 and TRBJ1-1, with TRBD1 as a possible D gene (5 bases). This CDR3 contains 13 residues. Germline lookup yields CDR1 MGHRA and CDR2 YSYEKL. The V end was cut by 4 bases, the J end by 6 bases, with 12 bases between. This chain's CDR3 is CASSLDPRAEAFF. The CDR3, as DNA: TGCGCCAGCAGCCTTGACCCCAGGGCTGAAGCTTTCTTT.

The rearrangement joins TRBV20-1 to TRBJ2-7; D uncertain. Looked up from germline, CDR1 is DFQATT and CDR2 is SNEGSKA (reference sequence). This CDR3 has 11 residues. The DNA of the CDR3 is TGCGGTCTTTTTGTGAAGCACGAGCAGTACTTC. Its protein product is CGLFVKHEQYF.